These T cell receptor beta chains were read from a single sample in a study of chemoradiotherapy in HPV16-positive cancers. The method was immunoSEQ multiplex PCR; TCRdb's version includes in-frame clones alone and lacks a portion of them. The sample yields about 21,000 clones, approximately 83% seen once. The sequencing used blood, collected from a patient who underwent chemoradiotherapy. Every receptor here comes from a human donor with HPV-associated anogenital cancer. CDR3s include the opening cysteine and the closing phenylalanine or tryptophan.

TRBV10-3	TRBJ2-2	CAISESGSGSYTGELFF
TRBV6-5	TRBJ2-6	CASTDSSGANVLTF
TRBV4-3	TRBJ1-6	CASSPTGGNSPLHF
TRBV7-7	TRBJ2-3	CASSPRNGTQYF
TRBV9	TRBJ1-2	CASSAREVIHGYTF
TRBV18	TRBJ2-1	CASSPTITGAGGNEQFF
TRBV5-5	TRBJ1-3	CASSWVDSGNTIYF
TRBV7-6	TRBJ1-1	CASSAVTGQSVMNTEAFF
TRBV5-1	TRBJ2-3	CASSLGPPDTQYF
TRBV4-3	TRBJ2-1	CASSQPTSGSSYNEQFF
TRBV19	TRBJ1-2	CASSVGQGRGYGYTF
TRBV12-5	TRBJ2-1	CASAISGGSYNEQFF
TRBV7-2	TRBJ2-7	CASSPGQGPYEQYF
TRBV27	TRBJ2-7	CASSLVAGGPYEQYF
TRBV21-1	TRBJ2-5	CASSPSPGYRGETQYF
TRBV5-4	TRBJ2-5	CASSLEETQYF
TRBV2	TRBJ1-5	CASSRAKGRQPQHF
TRBV14	TRBJ2-3	CASSLLAADTQYF
TRBV7-9	TRBJ2-3	CASSLQTDTQYF
TRBV12-5	TRBJ1-2	CASGIQGVGGYTF
TRBV6-6	TRBJ1-1	CASSGDRGLTEAFF
TRBV12-5	TRBJ1-3	CASGFPQVSGNTIYF
TRBV7-9	TRBJ1-6	CASRPSEGTENSSPLHF
TRBV27	TRBJ1-1	CASSGRMNTEAFF
TRBV2	TRBJ1-1	CASSEGRGHTEAFF
TRBV19	TRBJ2-7	CASSTPSGLYYEQYF
TRBV18	TRBJ2-7	CASSTGTGGGEQYF
TRBV7-2	TRBJ2-7	CASSPSPGTGYEQYF
TRBV11-3	TRBJ2-1	CASSRSGSSYNEQFF
TRBV7-9	TRBJ1-2	CASSLDVRETYGYTF
TRBV4-2	TRBJ1-6	CASSQDSRSPLHF
TRBV19	TRBJ2-5	CASSIAGSGQETQYF
TRBV5-1	TRBJ2-2	CASSLGQNTGELFF
TRBV11-3	TRBJ2-2	CASSLGGDTGELFF
TRBV4-3	TRBJ1-2	CASSQARGVEGYTF
TRBV19	TRBJ2-5	CASSVSNPQETQYF
TRBV7-8	TRBJ1-1	CASGPLNTEAFF
TRBV6-1	TRBJ1-5	CASSEAGGVGNQPQHF
TRBV11-3	TRBJ2-2	CASSYPGTGELFF
TRBV4-1	TRBJ1-1	CASRGQMNTEAFF
TRBV7-2	TRBJ1-5	CASSQGGITGQPQHF
TRBV4-1	TRBJ1-6	CASSLRQGENSPLHF
TRBV7-6	TRBJ2-7	CASSSLQAPYEQYF
TRBV6-6	TRBJ2-7	CASSLGPPGSYEQYF
TRBV29-1	TRBJ1-1	CSVGDGRNTEAFF
TRBV19	TRBJ2-4	CASSPSVTGNIQYF
TRBV7-6	TRBJ2-7	CASSSGTGDFYEQYF
TRBV27	TRBJ1-1	CASIPLGPQNTEAFF
TRBV7-9	TRBJ1-2	CASSLVASVSYGYTF
TRBV2	TRBJ2-7	CATGGALGAYEQYF
TRBV7-9	TRBJ2-5	CASSIKIGGRETQYF